Following are 2 T cell receptor beta chains from one sample sequenced in a study of regulatory T cells in long-lasting Graves disease. Relying on iRepertoire HTBI primers and Arm-PCR of CDR3 regions, the team built TCR beta libraries. TCRdb re-derived calls from the multiplex PCR reads in MiXCR, one entry per CDR3 protein. The sample lists roughly 470,000 distinct CDR3 sequences, 20% occurring once. As to time point: persistent/refractory GD, antithyroid drugs over 5 years with positive TRAb. RNA extracted from PBMCs served as the sequencing template. The material sequenced was peripheral blood mononuclear cells (PBMCs), taken when the disease was refractory, from a patient treated with antithyroid drugs. Receptors were obtained from a female donor with Graves disease.

On this clonotype: This could be a read error, since a much larger clone is one nucleotide away. The rearrangement uses TRBV18 and TRBJ1-1; perhaps TRBD1 as D (5 bases). The germline V gene has CDR1 KGHSH and CDR2 LQKENI. CDR3 length: 13 residues. Deletions cut 2 bases from V and 8 bases from J, with 12 bases between. CDR3 sequence reads: CASSPNGAREAFF. The DNA for the CDR3 is TGTGCCAGCTCACCAAACGGGGCAAGGGAAGCTTTCTTT.

The CDR3 DNA follows: TGTGCCAGCAGTTACTCGAAAGGGGGCGAAAACATTCAGTACTTC. Encoded protein: CASSYSKGGENIQYF. J is TRBJ2-4 and V is TRBV6-6, with TRBD1 matching 7 bases. V trimming: 0 bases; J trimming: 5 bases; junction bases outside the gene matches: 4. CDR1 is MNHNY and CDR2 is SVGAGI in the germline V gene (reference sequence). This CDR3 has 15 residues.